Following are 13 T cell receptor beta chains from one sample sequenced in a study of T cells after yellow fever vaccination. TCRdb fed the 5' RACE reads into MiXCR, producing one record per CDR3 protein. The data show 100,000 to 150,000 distinct CDR3 sequences, approximately 9% seen once. Specimen: CD8+ T cells sorted from PBMCs, collected on the day of the yellow fever booster vaccination. These receptors were obtained from a man between 18 and 29 years old who received the YFV17D yellow fever vaccine.

The V call is TRBV19, the J call TRBJ1-6; 7 bases line up with TRBD1. Looked up from germline, CDR1 is LNHDA and CDR2 is SQIVND (reference sequence). Trimming removed 4 bases from V and 7 bases from J; junction bases left unmatched: 4. This CDR3 spans 14 amino acids. The CDR3 spells CASSTQGGNSPLHF. The CDR3 DNA is TGTGCCAGTAGTACCCAGGGGGGGAATTCACCCCTCCACTTT.

This clonotype came up a few times. The chain employs TRBV28 and TRBJ2-6, with 10 bases fitting TRBD1. The CDR3 has 21 amino acids. Germline loops: CDR1 MDHEN, CDR2 SYDVKM. V trimming: 7 bases; J trimming: 4 bases; junction bases outside the gene matches: 22. As DNA, the CDR3 is TGTGCCAGCACCCAAAAAACCGCCAGGACAGGGGGTGGTGGCGGGGCCAACGTCCTGACTTTC. Encoded protein: CASTQKTARTGGGGGANVLTF.

The chain links TRBV7-9 to TRBJ2-7; TRBD1 matches 10 bases. Trimming took 5 bases from V and 6 from J; bases not matched to a gene: 10. This CDR3 contains 15 residues. Germline V CDR1 and CDR2: SEHNR, FQNEAQ (reference sequence). CDR3: CASSRQGAEPGEQYF. The CDR3, as DNA: TGTGCCAGCAGCCGACAGGGGGCAGAACCCGGCGAGCAGTACTTC.

The chain joins TRBV12-3 or TRBV12-4 to TRBJ2-7; 7 bases are shared with TRBD2. The J segment lost 6 bases and the V segment lost 2 bases, leaving 4 bases of the junction unmatched. The CDR3 runs to 13 residues. The CDR3 bases are TGTGCCAGCAGTTTAAGGCGGGGGTCCGAGCAGTACGTC. Translation gives CASSLRRGSEQYV.

In this sample, this clonotype turned up a few times. The chain uses TRBV4-3 and TRBJ1-3; D gene uncertain. The CDR3 has 13 amino acids. The germline gives CDR1 LGHNA, CDR2 YSLEER. Trimming cost V 5 bases and J 0 bases, with 5 bases left between them. The CDR3 nucleotides are TGCGCCAGCAGCGGGGACTCTGGAAACACCATATATTTT. Translated: CASSGDSGNTIYF.

The V gene is TRBV7-9, the J gene TRBJ2-5; unclear D gene. Trimming pared 7 bases from V and 5 bases from J, leaving 8 bases between. The CDR3 totals 11 residues. CDR1 and CDR2 (germline): SEHNR, FQNEAQ (reference sequence). The CDR3 coding sequence is TGTGCCAGCAACCGCTTTGAGACCCAGTACTTC. The encoded protein is CASNRFETQYF.

The chain is built from TRBV9 and TRBJ2-5; D is undetermined. The CDR3 is made up of 13 amino acids. The germline gives CDR1 SGDLS, CDR2 YYNGEE. With 3 bases removed from V and 5 bases from J, the gap between germline ends came to 11 bases. CDR3 sequence (DNA): TGTGCCAGCAGCGACCCGGGTCTGGAGACCCAGTACTTC. Amino acids: CASSDPGLETQYF.

J is TRBJ1-1 and V is TRBV7-9, with 7 bases fitting TRBD1. The CDR3 contains 15 residues. Germline lookup yields CDR1 SEHNR and CDR2 FQNEAQ (reference sequence). After removal of 5 bases from V and 3 bases from J, the junction contained 9 bases not matched to a gene. DNA for the CDR3: TGTGCCAGCAGCCCACCCGGGACAGTATACACTGAAGCTTTCTTT. The encoded protein is CASSPPGTVYTEAFF.

J is TRBJ2-2 and V is TRBV20-1, with D maybe TRBD1 (6 bases). V was clipped by 6 bases and J by 4 bases, with 18 bases between them. Per germline, CDR1 DFQATT and CDR2 SNEGSKA (reference sequence). The CDR3 is 15 amino acids. CDR3 amino acids: CSARKDSQFTGELFF. Written as DNA, the CDR3 is TGCAGTGCCCGGAAGGACAGCCAATTCACCGGGGAGCTGTTTTTT.

Many counts were recorded for this clonotype. This sequence joins TRBV3-1 and TRBJ2-7, with D perhaps TRBD2 (5 bases). Trimming took off 1 base at V and 6 bases at J, with 13 bases between the two ends. The CDR3 totals 14 residues. Looked up from germline, CDR1 is LGHDT and CDR2 is YNNKEL (reference sequence). CDR3 sequence (DNA): TGTGCCAGCAGCCAAGCCCTGATTGGAGGCGAGCAGTACTTC. Translated, it gives CASSQALIGGEQYF.

The chain couples TRBV19 to TRBJ2-1; D might be TRBD1 or TRBD2, each matching 5 bases. The CDR3 consists of 13 residues. Germline lookup yields CDR1 LNHDA and CDR2 SQIVND (reference sequence). V lost 5 bases, J lost 10 bases, and 15 bases lay in between. CDR3 bases: TGTGCCAGTAGTCCTAGACCAGGGAGCGAGCAGTTCTTC. This encodes CASSPRPGSEQFF. Variable domain in full (rest from reference TRBV19 and TRBJ2-1): DGGITQSPKYLFRKEGQNVTLSCEQNLNHDAMYWYRQDPGQGLRLIYYSQIVNDFQKGDIAEGYSVSREKKESFPLTVTSAQKNPTAFYLCASSPRPGSEQFFGPGTRLTVL.

This clonotype was recorded a few times. The chain joins TRBV5-4 to TRBJ2-1; unclear D gene. V lost 1 base and J 4 bases, leaving 6 bases between the germline ends. The CDR3 sequence is 13 residues long. From germline, CDR1 is SGHNT and CDR2 YYREEE (reference sequence). CDR3 residues: CASSLRFYNEQFF. The CDR3 region has the DNA TGTGCCAGCAGCTTGCGATTTTACAATGAGCAGTTCTTC.

This clonotype was picked up a small number of times. The V and J genes are TRBV19 and TRBJ1-1, with D uncertain. V shed 1 base and J shed 0 bases, with 9 bases lying between them. The CDR3 extends over 15 amino acids. The germline V gene encodes CDR1 LNHDA and CDR2 SQIVND (reference sequence). CDR3 sequence (DNA): TGTGCCAGTAGTATAGTATTGACTCTGAACACTGAAGCTTTCTTT. Its protein is CASSIVLTLNTEAFF.